What follows are 6 T cell receptor beta chains derived from one specimen sequenced in a study of T cell repertoires in cytomegalovirus infection. TCRdb passed the reads through MiXCR, listing each CDR3 protein once. Of more than 650,000 distinct CDR3 sequences in the sample, 35% were seen once. Sequenced: PBMCs. The receptors originated from a human donor in good health (CMV status not recorded). Some clones in this sample may be carry-over from other donors' samples.

The CDR3 DNA reads TGTGCCAGCAGCGTAGAGGGAGGATCCTCTGGGGCCAACGTCCTGACTTTC. Protein sequence: CASSVEGGSSGANVLTF. J is TRBJ2-6 and V is TRBV9, with a possible D match to TRBD2 (6 bases). This CDR3 spans 17 amino acids. The germline gives CDR1 SGDLS, CDR2 YYNGEE. The V and J ends lost 0 bases and 0 bases respectively, with 10 bases between them.

This clonotype has more than one count but fewer than ten. The chain is built from TRBV6-1 and TRBJ2-5; 10 bases are a match to TRBD2. Germline V gene lookup returns CDR1 MNHNS and CDR2 SASEGT. V gave up 2 bases and J gave up 4 bases; unmatched junction bases: 13. This CDR3 comprises 18 residues. CDR3 amino acids: CASSEKREGRSILETQYF. CDR3 coding DNA: TGTGCCAGCAGTGAAAAGCGGGAGGGCCGGAGTATTCTAGAGACCCAGTACTTC.

This clonotype appeared a few times. This chain links TRBV19 with TRBJ2-2, with D possibly called TRBD1 or TRBD2 (5 bases each). V lost 4 bases and J 0 bases, leaving 24 bases between the germline ends. The CDR3 is made up of 20 amino acids. Germline V CDR1 and CDR2: LNHDA, SQIVND (reference sequence). CDR3 loop: CASSRYPRELPFANTGELFF. The CDR3 coding sequence is TGTGCCAGTAGTAGGTACCCCAGGGAGTTACCGTTCGCGAACACCGGGGAGCTGTTTTTT.

V gene TRBV2 combines with J gene TRBJ2-7, with D perhaps TRBD1 (6 bases). V was cut by 2 bases and J by 2 bases, with 13 bases left in between. Germline V CDR1 and CDR2: SNHLY, FYNNEI. CDR3 size: 15 residues. CDR3 residues: CASSEFRDITYEQYF. CDR3 DNA: TGTGCCAGCAGTGAATTTCGGGACATCACCTACGAGCAGTACTTC. The full variable domain, its missing parts supplied by reference TRBV2 and TRBJ2-7, is EPEVTQTPSHQVTQMGQEVILRCVPISNHLYFYWYRQILGQKVEFLVSFYNNEISEKSEIFDDQFSVERPDGSNFTLKIRSTKLEDSAMYFCASSEFRDITYEQYFGPGTRLTVT.

The rearrangement uses TRBV18 and TRBJ2-2, with 9 bases identical to TRBD2. From germline, CDR1 is KGHSH and CDR2 LQKENI. The V segment lost 1 base and the J segment 0 bases; nucleotides outside the gene matches: 3. The CDR3 is 17 amino acids. The CDR3 DNA sequence: TGTGCCAGCTCACCACAGGGACTAGCCTCGAACACCGGGGAGCTGTTTTTT. It specifies CASSPQGLASNTGELFF.

At least ten counts were recorded for this clonotype. The chain uses TRBV7-2 and TRBJ2-1; 8 bases line up with TRBD1. The CDR3 contains 16 residues. Germline values: CDR1 SGHTA, CDR2 FQGNSA. The V and J ends lost 1 base and 6 bases, in that order; junction bases with no gene match: 8. CDR3 sequence reads: CASSLGLRGRGNEQFF. In DNA, the CDR3 is TGTGCCAGCAGCTTAGGGCTCAGGGGGCGCGGCAATGAGCAGTTCTTC.